Reported below is one TCR beta chain. No cognate antigen has been identified for it. No much larger clone exists at a distance of one base, and base qualities are not known. The donors belonged to the validation cohort of approximately 130 subjects, which was separate from the roughly 700-subject first cohort. From its cysteine to its phenylalanine, the CDR3 spans 13 amino acids. CDR3 DNA is the only sequence kept; it has 39 bases, read in frame from the first base. The germline V gene encodes CDR1 SGHRS and CDR2 YFSETQ. Trimming accounts for 3 bases at V and 5 bases at J, while the number of junction bases matched to no gene is 5. This sample was taken from a study of cytomegalovirus exposure and HLA in healthy donors (dated by TCRdb to about 2017). General notes on the study: According to a later analysis, one platform produced both the approximately 110 validation repertoires and the 620 or so repertoires of the first cohort. Besides the first cohort of 550 to 750 subjects, a separate validation cohort made up of 120 different subjects was used. High-throughput TCR immunosequencing, statistical association of individual TCRs with disease status, and machine learning were combined to predict cytomegalovirus infection status. The study aimed to test whether signatures of past pathogen exposure could be identified by cataloging public T cell receptors.

Beyond this particular receptor, the publication reports: A few of the identified cytomegalovirus-associated TCR beta chains were confirmed in vitro to be specific for cytomegalovirus antigens. The study listed 164 TCR beta chains as associated with cytomegalovirus. Most TCR sequences were observed very rarely across donors, whereas some public TCRs were present in many individuals. Cytomegalovirus status was reported to be diagnosed by the classifier with high specificity and sensitivity in both the original and validation cohorts. Of the cluster scores, around 95% were above 0 in a later analysis, which found that TCRs clustered in the first cohort also tended to co-occur in the 95 to 150 validation repertoires. A later analysis had no HLA typing for the validation cohort, so co-occurrence there was scored across all 110 or so repertoires. It was suggested by the authors that the approach could potentially be generalized to other disease states and immunological phenotypes.

Receptor libraries were prepared by the immunoSEQ multiplex PCR assay. The authors processed their data as follows. A statistical classification framework was developed to diagnose cytomegalovirus status using the catalog of TCR beta chain sequences. As stored in TCRdb, this immuneACCESS dataset retains in-frame rearrangements with V and J assigned. A fraction of the clones does not appear; measured against another copy, unresolved V genes explain less than half of the discrepancy, and the remainder lacks a known reason. V and J calls and clone size are those listed in that table; D and trimming were worked out from the DNA. The sample profile shows approximately 160,000 clones; 85% to 90% of them were found once. About 9.4% of the sample goes to the ten largest clones.

The clonotype was recovered from a woman aged 18-29 years in good health and CMV-seropositive. This chain joins TRBV5-1 to TRBJ2-7; 7 bases in the middle match TRBD2. Material: PBMCs. The nucleotides are TGCGCCAGCAGCTACGGACTAGTCGACGAGCAGTACTTC. Translated, it reads CASSYGLVDEQYF.